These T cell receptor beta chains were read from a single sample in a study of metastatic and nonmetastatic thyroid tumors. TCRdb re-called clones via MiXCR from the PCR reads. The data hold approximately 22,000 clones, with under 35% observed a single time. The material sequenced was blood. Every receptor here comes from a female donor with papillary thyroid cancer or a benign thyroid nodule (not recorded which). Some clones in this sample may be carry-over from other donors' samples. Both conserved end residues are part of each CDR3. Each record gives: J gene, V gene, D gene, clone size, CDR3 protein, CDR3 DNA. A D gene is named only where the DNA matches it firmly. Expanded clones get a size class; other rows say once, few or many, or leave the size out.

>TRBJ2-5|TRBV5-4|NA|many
CASSLGGYQETQYF
TGTGCCAGCAGCTTGGGTGGTTACCAAGAGACCCAGTACTTC
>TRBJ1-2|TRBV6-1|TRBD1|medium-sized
CASTRSGTDGYTF
TGTGCCAGCACCCGTTCAGGGACAGATGGCTACACCTTC
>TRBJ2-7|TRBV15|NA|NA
CATSRDRGGSYEQYF
TGTGCCACCAGCAGAGACCGGGGTGGCTCCTACGAGCAGTACTTC
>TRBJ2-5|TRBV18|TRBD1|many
CASSSTGTEETQYF
TGTGCCAGCTCCTCAACTGGGACAGAAGAGACCCAGTACTTC
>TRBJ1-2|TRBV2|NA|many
CASCLQQRGGYTF
TGTGCCAGTTGTCTGCAACAGCGGGGAGGCTACACCTTC
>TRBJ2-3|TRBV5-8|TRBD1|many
CASSPRGRGDTQYF
TGTGCCAGCAGCCCCAGGGGGCGTGGAGATACGCAGTATTTT
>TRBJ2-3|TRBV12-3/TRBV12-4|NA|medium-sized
CASSFRVDTQYF
TGTGCCAGCAGTTTTCGAGTAGACACGCAGTATTTT
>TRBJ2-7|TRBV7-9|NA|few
CASSSNYEQYF
TGTGCCAGCAGCTCTAATTACGAGCAGTACTTC
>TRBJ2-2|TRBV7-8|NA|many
CASSLTSPNTGELFF
TGTGCCAGCAGCTTGACTAGTCCGAACACCGGGGAGCTGTTTTTT
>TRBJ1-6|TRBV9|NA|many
CASSLSSYNSPLHF
TGTGCCAGCAGCTTAAGCTCCTATAATTCACCCCTCCACTTT
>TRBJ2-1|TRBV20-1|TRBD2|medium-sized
CSAKGLAELNEQFF
TGCAGTGCTAAAGGACTAGCGGAGCTTAATGAGCAGTTCTTC
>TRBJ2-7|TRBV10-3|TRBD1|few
CAISESGQGSYEQYF
TGTGCCATCAGTGAGTCGGGACAGGGGAGTTACGAGCAGTACTTC
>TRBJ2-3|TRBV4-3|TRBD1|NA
CASSPRQGRDTQYF
TGCGCCAGCAGCCCCCGACAGGGTCGAGATACGCAGTATTTT
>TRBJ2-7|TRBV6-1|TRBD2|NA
CASSPLAGGPSDYEQYF
TGTGCCAGCAGTCCCCTAGCGGGAGGGCCCTCTGACTACGAGCAGTACTTC
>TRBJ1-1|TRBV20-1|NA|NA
CSARPLNTEAFF
TGCAGTGCCAGGCCGTTGAACACTGAAGCTTTCTTT
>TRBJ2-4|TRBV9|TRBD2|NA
CASSSGGTKNIQYF
TGTGCCAGCAGCTCGGGGGGGACCAAAAACATTCAGTACTTC
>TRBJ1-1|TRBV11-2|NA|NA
CASCPRRLNTEAFF
TGTGCCAGCTGCCCCAGACGTTTAAACACTGAAGCTTTCTTT
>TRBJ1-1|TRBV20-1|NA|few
CSARVGDMNTEAFF
TGCAGTGCTAGAGTGGGGGACATGAACACTGAAGCTTTCTTT
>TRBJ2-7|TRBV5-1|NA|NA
CASRQGLREQYF
TGCGCCAGCAGACAGGGTTTGCGCGAGCAGTACTTC
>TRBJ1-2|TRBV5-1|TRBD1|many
CASSLARFGQGAEGYTF
TGCGCCAGCAGCTTGGCCAGGTTCGGACAGGGGGCAGAGGGCTACACCTTC
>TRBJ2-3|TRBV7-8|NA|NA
CASSLALGFTDTQYF
TGTGCCAGCAGCTTAGCGCTGGGGTTCACAGATACGCAGTATTTT
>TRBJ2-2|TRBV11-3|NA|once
CASSLDQGLAGGELFF
TGTGCCAGCAGCTTAGATCAGGGACTGGCGGGCGGGGAGCTGTTTTTT
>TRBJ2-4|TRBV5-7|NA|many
CASSFEGGRSLAKNIQYF
TGTGCCAGCAGCTTCGAGGGAGGTCGGTCCTTAGCCAAAAACATTCAGTACTTC
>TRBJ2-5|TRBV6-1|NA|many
CASSSYQETQYF
TGTGCCAGCAGCTCGTACCAAGAGACCCAGTACTTC
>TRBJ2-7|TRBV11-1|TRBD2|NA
CASSLTRGGSLSYEQYF
TGTGCCAGCAGCTTAACTCGCGGGGGTTCGCTCTCCTACGAGCAGTACTTC
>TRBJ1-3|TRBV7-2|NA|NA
CASSPDTGRNTIYF
TGTGCCAGCAGCCCCGATACAGGGAGGAACACCATATATTTT
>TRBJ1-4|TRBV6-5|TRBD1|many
CASSYGTGVANEKLFF
TGTGCCAGCAGTTACGGGACAGGGGTGGCTAATGAAAAACTGTTTTTT
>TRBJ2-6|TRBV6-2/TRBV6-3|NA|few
CASSPEQGVSGANVLTF
TGTGCCAGCAGTCCAGAACAGGGAGTCTCTGGGGCCAACGTCCTGACTTTC
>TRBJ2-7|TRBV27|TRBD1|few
CASSLRLGTGRYEQYF
TGTGCCAGCAGTTTACGCCTTGGGACAGGGCGGTACGAGCAGTACTTC
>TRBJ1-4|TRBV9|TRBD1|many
CASSGGQGGDGSNEKLFF
TGTGCCAGCAGCGGCGGACAGGGCGGCGATGGTAGTAATGAAAAACTGTTTTTT
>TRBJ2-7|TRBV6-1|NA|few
CASSEASSVSYEQYF
TGTGCCAGCAGTGAAGCGTCTAGCGTCTCCTACGAGCAGTACTTC
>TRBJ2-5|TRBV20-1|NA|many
CSARDLGHPRVVQETQYF
TGCAGTGCTCGGGACCTAGGGCACCCTAGAGTAGTCCAAGAGACCCAATACTTC
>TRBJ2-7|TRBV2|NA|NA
CASSRGPGEQYF
TGTGCCAGCAGCCGAGGGCCGGGCGAGCAGTACTTC
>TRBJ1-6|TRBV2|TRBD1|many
CASRWGTVRGSPLHF
TGTGCCAGCAGGTGGGGGACAGTCCGGGGTTCACCCCTCCACTTT
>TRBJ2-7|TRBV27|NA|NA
CASSLRRGYEQYF
TGTGCCAGCAGTCTAAGAAGGGGGTACGAGCAGTACTTC
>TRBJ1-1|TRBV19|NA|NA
CASSIGGQGRREAFF
TGTGCCAGTAGTATAGGAGGCCAGGGGAGGAGAGAAGCTTTCTTT
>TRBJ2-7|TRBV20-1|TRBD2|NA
CSASHSGGAFEQYF
TGCAGTGCTAGTCATAGCGGGGGGGCTTTCGAGCAGTACTTC
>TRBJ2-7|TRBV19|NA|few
CASSEGHYEQYF
TGTGCCAGTAGTGAGGGACATTACGAGCAGTACTTC
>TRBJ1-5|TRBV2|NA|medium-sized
CASQARQVSNQPQHF
TGTGCCAGCCAAGCCAGACAGGTTAGCAATCAGCCCCAGCATTTT
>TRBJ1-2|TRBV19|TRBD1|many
CASSPTGDVGHYGYTF
TGTGCCAGTAGCCCTACAGGGGACGTCGGGCACTATGGCTACACCTTC
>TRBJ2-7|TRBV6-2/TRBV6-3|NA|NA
CASSSHSSGEQYF
TGTGCCAGCAGTTCCCACAGCTCGGGCGAGCAGTACTTC
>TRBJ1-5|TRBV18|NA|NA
CASSPTSARNQPQHF
TGTGCCAGCTCACCAACGTCTGCAAGGAATCAGCCCCAGCATTTT
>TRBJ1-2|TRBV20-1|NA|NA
CSALPQGSYGYTF
TGCAGTGCCCTCCCACAGGGATCCTATGGCTACACCTTC
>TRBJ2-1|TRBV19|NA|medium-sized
CASSIQNNEQFF
TGTGCCAGTAGTATACAAAACAATGAGCAGTTCTTC
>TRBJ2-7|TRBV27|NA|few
CASSRARGGTESYEQYF
TGTGCCAGCAGTCGGGCCCGCGGGGGGACAGAGTCCTACGAGCAGTACTTC
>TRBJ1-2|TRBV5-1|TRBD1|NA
CASSLEGQGAHGYTF
TGCGCCAGCAGCTTGGAGGGACAGGGGGCACATGGCTACACCTTC
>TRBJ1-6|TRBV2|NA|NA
CASSFVEDNSPLHF
TGTGCCAGCAGTTTTGTAGAGGACAATTCACCCCTCCACTTT
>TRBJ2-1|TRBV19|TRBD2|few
CASTGGRRVTSGGNEQFF
TGTGCCAGTACCGGAGGGAGGAGGGTGACTAGCGGGGGGAATGAGCAGTTCTTC
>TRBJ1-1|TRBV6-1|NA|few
CASSEGDGGTEAFF
TGTGCCAGCAGTGAAGGGGATGGCGGCACTGAAGCTTTCTTT
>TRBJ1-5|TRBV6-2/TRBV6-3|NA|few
CASSWLGVDSNQPQHF
TGTGCCAGCAGTTGGTTAGGGGTGGATAGCAATCAGCCCCAGCATTTT
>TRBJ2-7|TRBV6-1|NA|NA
CASSENPGTLGEQYF
TGTGCCAGCAGTGAAAATCCGGGAACCCTCGGGGAGCAGTACTTC
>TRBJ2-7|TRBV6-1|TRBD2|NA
CASSPGLSGGVEQYF
TGTGCCAGCAGCCCCGGACTATCGGGGGGGGTGGAGCAGTACTTC
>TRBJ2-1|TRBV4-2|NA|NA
CASSQGRESDEQFF
TGTGCCAGCAGCCAAGGTCGAGAAAGCGATGAGCAGTTCTTC
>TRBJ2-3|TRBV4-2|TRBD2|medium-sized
CASSQDDSGSPDTQYF
TGTGCCAGCAGCCAAGATGATAGCGGGAGTCCAGATACGCAGTATTTT
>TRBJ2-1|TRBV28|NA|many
CASPAAGGNSYNEQFF
TGTGCCAGCCCCGCGGCTGGGGGAAATAGTTACAATGAGCAGTTCTTC
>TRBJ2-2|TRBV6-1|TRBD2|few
CASSGLAGDTGELFF
TGTGCCAGCAGCGGACTAGCGGGAGACACCGGGGAGCTGTTTTTT
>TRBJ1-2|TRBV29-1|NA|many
CSVEDRRPSDYGYTF
TGCAGCGTTGAAGACCGGCGGCCGTCAGACTATGGCTACACCTTC
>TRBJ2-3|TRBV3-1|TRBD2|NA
CASSQGWTSGIITDTQYF
TGTGCCAGCAGCCAAGGGTGGACTAGCGGGATAATCACAGATACGCAGTATTTT